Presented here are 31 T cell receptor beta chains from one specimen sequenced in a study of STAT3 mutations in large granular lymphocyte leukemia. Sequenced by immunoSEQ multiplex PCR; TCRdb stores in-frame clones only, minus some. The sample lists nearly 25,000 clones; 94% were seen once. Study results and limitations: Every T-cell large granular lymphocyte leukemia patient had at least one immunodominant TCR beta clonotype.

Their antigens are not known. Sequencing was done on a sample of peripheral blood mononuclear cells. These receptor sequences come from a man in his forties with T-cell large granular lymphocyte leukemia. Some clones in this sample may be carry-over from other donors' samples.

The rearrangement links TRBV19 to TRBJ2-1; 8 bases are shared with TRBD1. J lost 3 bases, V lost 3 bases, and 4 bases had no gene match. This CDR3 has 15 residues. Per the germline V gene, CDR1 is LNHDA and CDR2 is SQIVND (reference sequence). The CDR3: CASSIQGADYNEQFF. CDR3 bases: TGTGCCAGTAGTATTCAGGGGGCCGACTACAATGAGCAGTTCTTC. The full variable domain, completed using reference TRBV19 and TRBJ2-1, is DGGITQSPKYLFRKEGQNVTLSCEQNLNHDAMYWYRQDPGQGLRLIYYSQIVNDFQKGDIAEGYSVSREKKESFPLTVTSAQKNPTAFYLCASSIQGADYNEQFFGPGTRLTVL.

CDR3 DNA: TGTGCCACCAGCAGAGGAGGGGCGGCTCGAGGCAATCAGCCCCAGCATTTT. Protein: CATSRGGAARGNQPQHF. The chain recombines TRBV15 with TRBJ1-5; D possibly corresponds to TRBD1 (5 bases). Germline-derived CDR1 and CDR2 are LNHNV and YYDKDF (reference sequence). The CDR3 totals 17 residues. Deletions cut 1 base from V and 2 bases from J, with 15 bases between.

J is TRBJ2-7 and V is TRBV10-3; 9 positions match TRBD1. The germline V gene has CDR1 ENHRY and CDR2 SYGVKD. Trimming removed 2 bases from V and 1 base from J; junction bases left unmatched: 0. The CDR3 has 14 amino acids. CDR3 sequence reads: CAISEGQGSYEQYF. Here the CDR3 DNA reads TGTGCCATCAGTGAGGGACAGGGGTCCTACGAGCAGTACTTC.

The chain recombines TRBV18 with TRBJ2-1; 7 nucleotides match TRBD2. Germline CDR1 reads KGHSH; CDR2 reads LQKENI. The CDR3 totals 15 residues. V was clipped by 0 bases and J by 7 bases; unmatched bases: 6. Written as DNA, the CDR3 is TGTGCCAGCTCACCACCGTCTAGCGGCCGTAATGAGCAGTTCTTC. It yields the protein CASSPPSSGRNEQFF.

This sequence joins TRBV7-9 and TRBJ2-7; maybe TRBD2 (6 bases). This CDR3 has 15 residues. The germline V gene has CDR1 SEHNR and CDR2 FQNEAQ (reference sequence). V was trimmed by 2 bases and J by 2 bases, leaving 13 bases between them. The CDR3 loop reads CASSLIGGETYEQYF. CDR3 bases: TGTGCCAGCAGCTTAATCGGCGGGGAAACCTACGAGCAGTACTTC.

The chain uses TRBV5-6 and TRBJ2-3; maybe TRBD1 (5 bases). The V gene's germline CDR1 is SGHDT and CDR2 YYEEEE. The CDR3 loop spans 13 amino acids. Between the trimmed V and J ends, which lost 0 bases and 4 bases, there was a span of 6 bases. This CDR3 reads CASSLGRADTQYF. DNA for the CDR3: TGTGCCAGCAGCTTGGGCAGGGCAGATACGCAGTATTTT.

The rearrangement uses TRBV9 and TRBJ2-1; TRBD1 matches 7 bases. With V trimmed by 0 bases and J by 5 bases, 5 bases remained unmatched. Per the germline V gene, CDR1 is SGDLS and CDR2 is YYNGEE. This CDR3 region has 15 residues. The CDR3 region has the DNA TGTGCCAGCAGCGTAGAGGCCAGGGGGAACAATGAGCAGTTCTTC. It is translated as CASSVEARGNNEQFF.

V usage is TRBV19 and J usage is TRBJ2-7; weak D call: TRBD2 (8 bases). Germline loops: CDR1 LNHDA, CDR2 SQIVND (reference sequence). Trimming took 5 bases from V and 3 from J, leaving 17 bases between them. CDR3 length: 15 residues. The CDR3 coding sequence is TGTGCCAGTAGTTTTAGCGGGACAGTCAACTACGAGCAGTACTTC. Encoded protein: CASSFSGTVNYEQYF.

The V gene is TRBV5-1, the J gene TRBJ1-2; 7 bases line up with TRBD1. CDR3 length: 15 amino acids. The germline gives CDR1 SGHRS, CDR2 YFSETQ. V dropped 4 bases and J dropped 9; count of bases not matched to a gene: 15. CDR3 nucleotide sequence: TGCGCCAGCAGCCAACAGGGGAAAGGTACTTCTAGCTACACCTTC. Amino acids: CASSQQGKGTSSYTF. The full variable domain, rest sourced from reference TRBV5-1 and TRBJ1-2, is KAGVTQTPRYLIKTRGQQVTLSCSPISGHRSVSWYQQTPGQGLQFLFEYFSETQRNKGNFPGRFSGRQFSNSRSEMNVSTLELGDSALYLCASSQQGKGTSSYTFGSGTRLTVV.

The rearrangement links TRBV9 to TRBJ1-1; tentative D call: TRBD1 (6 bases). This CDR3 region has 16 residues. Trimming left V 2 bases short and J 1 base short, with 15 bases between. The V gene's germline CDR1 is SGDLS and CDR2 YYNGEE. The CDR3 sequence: CASSVSSGAPNTEAFF. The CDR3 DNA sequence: TGTGCCAGCAGCGTTAGTTCAGGGGCTCCGAACACTGAAGCTTTCTTT.

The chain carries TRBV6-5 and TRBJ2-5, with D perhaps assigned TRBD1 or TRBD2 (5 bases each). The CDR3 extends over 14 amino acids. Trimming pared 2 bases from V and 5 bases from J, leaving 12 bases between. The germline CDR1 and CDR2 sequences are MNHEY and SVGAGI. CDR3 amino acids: CASSYLGRGETQYF. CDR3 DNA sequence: TGTGCCAGCAGTTACCTGGGGCGCGGGGAGACCCAGTACTTC.

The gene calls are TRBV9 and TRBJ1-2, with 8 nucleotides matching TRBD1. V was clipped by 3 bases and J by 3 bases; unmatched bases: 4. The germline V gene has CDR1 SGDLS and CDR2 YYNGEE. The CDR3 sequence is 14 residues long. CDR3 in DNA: TGTGCCAGCAGCGCGTCACAGGGGGACTATGGCTACACCTTC. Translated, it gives CASSASQGDYGYTF.

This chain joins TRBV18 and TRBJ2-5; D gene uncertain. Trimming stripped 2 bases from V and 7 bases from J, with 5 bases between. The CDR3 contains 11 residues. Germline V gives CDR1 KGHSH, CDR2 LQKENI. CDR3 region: CASSPERTQYF. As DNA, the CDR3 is TGTGCCAGCTCACCAGAGAGGACCCAGTACTTC.

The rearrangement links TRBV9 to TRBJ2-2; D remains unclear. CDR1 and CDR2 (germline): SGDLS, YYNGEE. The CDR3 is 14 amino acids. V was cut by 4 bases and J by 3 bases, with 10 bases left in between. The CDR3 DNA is TGTGCCAGCAGCCCCCTTCTCTACACCGGGGAGCTGTTTTTT. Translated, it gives CASSPLLYTGELFF.

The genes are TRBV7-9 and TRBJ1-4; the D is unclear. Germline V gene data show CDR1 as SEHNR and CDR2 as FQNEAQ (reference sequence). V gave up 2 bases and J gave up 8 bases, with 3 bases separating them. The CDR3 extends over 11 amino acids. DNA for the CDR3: TGTGCCAGCAGCTTAAAGGAAAAACTGTTTTTT. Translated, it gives CASSLKEKLFF.

CDR3 residues: CASSPSLPSGGTYNEQFF. The CDR3 nucleotides are TGCGCCAGCAGCCCCTCTCTTCCTAGCGGGGGGACCTACAATGAGCAGTTCTTC. This chain uses TRBV4-3 with TRBJ2-1; TRBD2 agrees at 11 bases. CDR1 LGHNA and CDR2 YSLEER come from the germline V gene. V shed 4 bases and J 2 bases; nucleotides not matched to a gene: 10. CDR3 length: 18 amino acids.

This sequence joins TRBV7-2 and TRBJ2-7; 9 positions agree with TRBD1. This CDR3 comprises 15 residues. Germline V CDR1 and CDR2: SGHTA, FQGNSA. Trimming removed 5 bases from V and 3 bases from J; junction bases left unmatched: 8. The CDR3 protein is CASSVDRGGYYEQYF. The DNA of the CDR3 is TGTGCCAGCAGCGTGGACAGGGGAGGGTACTACGAGCAGTACTTC.

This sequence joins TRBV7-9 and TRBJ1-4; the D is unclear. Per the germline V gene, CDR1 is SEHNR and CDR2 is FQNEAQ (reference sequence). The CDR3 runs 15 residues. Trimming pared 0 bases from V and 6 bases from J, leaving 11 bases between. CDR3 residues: CASSLADLADEKLFF. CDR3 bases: TGTGCCAGCAGCTTAGCAGATCTGGCAGATGAAAAACTGTTTTTT.

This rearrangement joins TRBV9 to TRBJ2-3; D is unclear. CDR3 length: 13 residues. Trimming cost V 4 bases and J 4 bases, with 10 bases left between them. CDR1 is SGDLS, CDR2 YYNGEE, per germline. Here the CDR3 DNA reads TGTGCCAGCAGCCCGGTACGTGCAGATACGCAGTATTTT. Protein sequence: CASSPVRADTQYF.

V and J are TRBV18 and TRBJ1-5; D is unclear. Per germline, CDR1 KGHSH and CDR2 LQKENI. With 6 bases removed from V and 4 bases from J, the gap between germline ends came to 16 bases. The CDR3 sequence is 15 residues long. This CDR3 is CASSLNQGSNQPQHF. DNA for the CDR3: TGTGCCAGCTCCCTCAACCAAGGGTCAAATCAGCCCCAGCATTTT.

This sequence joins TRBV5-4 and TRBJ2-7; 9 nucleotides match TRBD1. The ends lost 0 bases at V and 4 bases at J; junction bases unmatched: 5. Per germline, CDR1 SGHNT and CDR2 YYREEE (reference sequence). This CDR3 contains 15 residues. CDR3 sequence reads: CASSLGLGQGYEQYF. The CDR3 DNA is TGTGCCAGCAGCTTGGGGCTAGGACAGGGGTACGAGCAGTACTTC.

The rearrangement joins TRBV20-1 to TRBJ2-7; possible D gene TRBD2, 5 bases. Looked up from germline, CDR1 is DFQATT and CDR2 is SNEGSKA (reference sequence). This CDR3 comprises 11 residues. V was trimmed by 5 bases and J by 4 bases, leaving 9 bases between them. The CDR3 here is CSAAEGYEQYF. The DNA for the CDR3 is TGCAGTGCTGCTGAGGGTTACGAGCAGTACTTC.

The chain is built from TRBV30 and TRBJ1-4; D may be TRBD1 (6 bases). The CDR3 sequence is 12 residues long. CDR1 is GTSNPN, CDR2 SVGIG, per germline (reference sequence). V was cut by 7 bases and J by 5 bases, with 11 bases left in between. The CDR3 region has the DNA TGTGCCTTGGACAGCTACAATGAAAAACTGTTTTTT. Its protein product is CALDSYNEKLFF. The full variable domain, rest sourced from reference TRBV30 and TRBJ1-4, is SQTIHQWPATLVQPVGSPLSLECTVEGTSNPNLYWYRQAAGRGLQLLFYSVGIGQISSEVPQNLSASRPQDRQFILSSKKLLLSDSGFYLCALDSYNEKLFFGSGTQLSVL.

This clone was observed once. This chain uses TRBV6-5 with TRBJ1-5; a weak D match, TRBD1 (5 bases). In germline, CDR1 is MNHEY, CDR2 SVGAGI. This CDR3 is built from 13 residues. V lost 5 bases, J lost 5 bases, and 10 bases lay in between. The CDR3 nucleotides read TGTGCCAGCAGTCTAACGACAGATCAGCCCCAGCATTTT. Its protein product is CASSLTTDQPQHF.

For the CDR3, the DNA is TGTGCCAGCAGTCCAGGGGGAAACTATGGCTACACCTTC. It is translated as CASSPGGNYGYTF. V usage is TRBV6-6 and J usage is TRBJ1-2, with 7 nucleotides matching TRBD1. Per germline, CDR1 MNHNY and CDR2 SVGAGI (reference sequence). V shed 5 bases and J 2 bases; nucleotides not matched to a gene: 2. The CDR3 consists of 13 residues.

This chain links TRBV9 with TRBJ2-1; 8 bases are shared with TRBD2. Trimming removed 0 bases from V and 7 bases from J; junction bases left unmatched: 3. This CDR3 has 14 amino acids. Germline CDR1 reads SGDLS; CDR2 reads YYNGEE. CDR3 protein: CASSVGTSPNEQFF. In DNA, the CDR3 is TGTGCCAGCAGCGTAGGGACTAGCCCTAATGAGCAGTTCTTC.

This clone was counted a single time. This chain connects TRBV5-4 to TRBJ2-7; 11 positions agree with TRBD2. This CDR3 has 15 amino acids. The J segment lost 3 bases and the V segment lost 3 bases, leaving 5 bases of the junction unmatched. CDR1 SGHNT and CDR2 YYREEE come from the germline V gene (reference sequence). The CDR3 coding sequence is TGTGCCAGCAGCTCCGGGACTAGCGGAAACTACGAGCAGTACTTC. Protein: CASSSGTSGNYEQYF. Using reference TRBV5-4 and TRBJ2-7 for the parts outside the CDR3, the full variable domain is ETGVTQSPTHLIKTRGQQVTLRCSSQSGHNTVSWYQQALGQGPQFIFQYYREEENGRGNFPPRFSGLQFPNYSSELNVNALELDDSALYLCASSSGTSGNYEQYFGPGTRLTVT.

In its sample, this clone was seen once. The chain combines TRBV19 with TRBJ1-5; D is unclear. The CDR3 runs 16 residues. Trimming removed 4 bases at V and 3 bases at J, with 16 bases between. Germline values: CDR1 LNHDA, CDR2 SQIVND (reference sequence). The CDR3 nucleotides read TGTGCCAGTAGTAACTGGGGTCGATTTTCCAATCAGCCCCAGCATTTT. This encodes CASSNWGRFSNQPQHF.

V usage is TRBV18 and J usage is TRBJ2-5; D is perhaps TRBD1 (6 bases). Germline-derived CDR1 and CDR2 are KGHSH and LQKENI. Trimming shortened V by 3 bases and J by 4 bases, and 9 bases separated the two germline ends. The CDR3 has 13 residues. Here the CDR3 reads CASSPLQGETQYF. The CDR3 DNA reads TGTGCCAGCTCACCTCTACAGGGAGAGACCCAGTACTTC. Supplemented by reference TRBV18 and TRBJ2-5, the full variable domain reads NAGVMQNPRHLVRRRGQEARLRCSPMKGHSHVYWYRQLPEEGLKFMVYLQKENIIDESGMPKERFSAEFPKEGPSILRIQQVVRGDSAAYFCASSPLQGETQYFGPGTRLLVL.

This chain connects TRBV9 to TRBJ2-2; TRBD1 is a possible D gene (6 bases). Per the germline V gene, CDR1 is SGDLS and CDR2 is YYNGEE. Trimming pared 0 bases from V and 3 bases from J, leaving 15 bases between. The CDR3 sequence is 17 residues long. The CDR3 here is CASSVGFFGGDTGELFF. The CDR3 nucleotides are TGTGCCAGCAGCGTAGGATTTTTTGGGGGCGACACCGGGGAGCTGTTTTTT.

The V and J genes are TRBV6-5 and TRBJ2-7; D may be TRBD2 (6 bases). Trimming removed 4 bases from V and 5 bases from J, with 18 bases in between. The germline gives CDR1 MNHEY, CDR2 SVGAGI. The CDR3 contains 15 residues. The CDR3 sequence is CASSSGGEGANEQYF. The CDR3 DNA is TGTGCCAGCAGTTCCGGCGGGGAAGGGGCCAACGAGCAGTACTTC.